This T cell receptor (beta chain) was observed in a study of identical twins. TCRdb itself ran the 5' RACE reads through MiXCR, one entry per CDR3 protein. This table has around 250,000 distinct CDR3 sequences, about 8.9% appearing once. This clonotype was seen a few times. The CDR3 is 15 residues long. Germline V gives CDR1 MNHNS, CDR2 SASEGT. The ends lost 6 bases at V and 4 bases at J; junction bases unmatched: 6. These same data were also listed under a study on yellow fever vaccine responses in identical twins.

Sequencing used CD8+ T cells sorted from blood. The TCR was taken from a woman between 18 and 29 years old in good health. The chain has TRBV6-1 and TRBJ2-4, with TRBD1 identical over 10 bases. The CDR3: CASSSRDRGKNIQYF. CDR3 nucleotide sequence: TGTGCCAGCAGCTCAAGGGACAGGGGTAAAAACATTCAGTACTTC.